This TCR beta chain originates from a study of shared clonotypes between healthy human individuals. Trimming took off 0 bases at V and 8 bases at J, with 11 bases between the two ends. The CDR3 spans 13 residues. The V gene's germline CDR1 is SGHRS and CDR2 YFSETQ. Sequencing was performed with immunoSEQ multiplex PCR; in TCRdb, only in-frame clones are kept and a portion is missing. The table has approximately 460,000 clones, over 60% seen once. A remark on this clone: It is likely a read error: a sequence one base away is far more abundant. Within the sample, other DNA sequences also encode this same CDR3.

Sequenced material: PBMCs. This chain connects TRBV5-1 to TRBJ1-2, with D uncertain. This TCR derives from a middle-aged woman in good health. Some clones in this sample may be carry-over from other donors' samples. CDR3 sequence (DNA): TGCGCCAGCAGCTTGGGCCGAGGTTCGGGCTACACCTTC. Translation gives CASSLGRGSGYTF.